This is a list of T cell receptor beta chains from one sample in a study of cytomegalovirus exposure and HLA in healthy donors. Clones were sequenced by immunoSEQ multiplex PCR, and TCRdb holds only the in-frame ones, with some missing. With under 40,000 clones in the sample, the ten largest clones hold around 3.5%. The sample comprised PBMCs. The receptors here all came from a woman aged 40-49 years in good health and CMV-seropositive. Both conserved end residues are part of each CDR3. Fields, in order: V gene, D gene, J gene, CDR3 DNA, CDR3 protein. The D gene is left open where the match is weak.

>TRBV5-1|TRBD1|TRBJ1-1
TGCGCCAGCCAAGGACAGGGGAACACTGAAGCTTTCTTT
CASQGQGNTEAFF
>TRBV19|TRBD1|TRBJ1-2
TGTGCCAGTAGTCTTCTCACGGACAGGCCCCATGGCTACACCTTC
CASSLLTDRPHGYTF
>TRBV5-1|.|TRBJ2-5
TGCGCCAGCAGCTTGGACCCGTTTCGCGAAGAGACCCAGTACTTC
CASSLDPFREETQYF
>TRBV4-2|TRBD1|TRBJ1-1
TGTGCCAGCAGCCAAGAGCGGGACAGGGCTATTGAAGCTTTCTTT
CASSQERDRAIEAFF
>TRBV29-1|TRBD2|TRBJ2-3
TGCAGCGTTGTACTAGCGGGAGGCTCAGATACGCAGTATTTT
CSVVLAGGSDTQYF
>TRBV5-8|TRBD2|TRBJ2-3
TGTGCCAGCAGCTTGGGACTAGCGGAGCCCACAGATACGCAGTATTTT
CASSLGLAEPTDTQYF
>TRBV9|TRBD1|TRBJ1-1
TGTGCCAGCAGCGTCCGGACAGGGACTGAAGCTTTCTTT
CASSVRTGTEAFF
>TRBV29-1|.|TRBJ2-2
TGCAGCGCTCGGGTCAACACCGGGGAGCTGTTTTTT
CSARVNTGELFF
>TRBV2|TRBD2|TRBJ2-1
TGTGCCACCGGACTAGCGGGGTGGAATGAGCAGTTCTTC
CATGLAGWNEQFF
>TRBV5-1|TRBD1|TRBJ1-5
TGCGCCAGCAGCTCCGGACCCAGGACAGGGGATAATCAGCCCCAGCATTTT
CASSSGPRTGDNQPQHF
>TRBV2|TRBD2|TRBJ2-7
TGTGCCAGCAGCGCTAGCGGGACTCTTGCCTACGAGCAGTACTTC
CASSASGTLAYEQYF
>TRBV5-6|.|TRBJ1-5
TGTGCCAGCAGCTTACAGACAGTCAATCAGCCCCAGCATTTT
CASSLQTVNQPQHF
>TRBV4-2|.|TRBJ1-2
TGTGCCAGCAGCCAAGTATCGACCGGACAGATATATGGCTACACCTTC
CASSQVSTGQIYGYTF
>TRBV6-5|TRBD1|TRBJ1-1
TGTGCCAGCAGTTACCGCACAGGGGAAAGCACTGAAGCTTTCTTT
CASSYRTGESTEAFF
>TRBV5-1|.|TRBJ2-7
TGCGCCAGCAGCTTGGCCATAGGGCGGAGGCCAGACGAGCAGTACTTC
CASSLAIGRRPDEQYF
>TRBV2|TRBD2|TRBJ2-7
TGTGCCAGCAGTGGAGAAGGGACTAGGTACTACGAGCAGTACTTC
CASSGEGTRYYEQYF
>TRBV11-1|TRBD1|TRBJ1-2
TGTGCCAGCAGCATCGGACAGGGATATGGCTACACCTTC
CASSIGQGYGYTF
>TRBV7-2|.|TRBJ1-4
TGTGCCAGCAGCTTTTCGGGGGAAATCGGTGAAAAACTGTTTTTT
CASSFSGEIGEKLFF
>TRBV7-2|TRBD2|TRBJ2-1
TGTGCCAGCAGCCGAGGGACTAGCAGATACAATGAGCAGTTCTTC
CASSRGTSRYNEQFF
>TRBV5-1|TRBD2|TRBJ2-3
TGCGCCAGCAGCTTGGGGGGACTAGCGGGAGCAGATACGCAGTATTTT
CASSLGGLAGADTQYF
>TRBV15|.|TRBJ1-1
TGTGCCACCAGCAGAGATCGGAGCACTGAAGCTTTCTTT
CATSRDRSTEAFF
>TRBV5-1|.|TRBJ2-1
TGCGCCAGCAGCTTGGGCAGCTCCTACAATGAGCAGTTCTTC
CASSLGSSYNEQFF
>TRBV19|TRBD1|TRBJ1-2
TGTGCCAGTAGCCCACAGGGGGCGCTGGGGTATGGCTACACCTTC
CASSPQGALGYGYTF
>TRBV4-3|TRBD2|TRBJ2-1
TGCGCCAGCAGCCAAGAGTCCACTAGCGGGGGCTCCGACAATGAGCAGTTCTTC
CASSQESTSGGSDNEQFF
>TRBV9|TRBD1|TRBJ2-2
TGTGCCAGCAGCGTAGGTTCAGGGGGCGCTTTCGGGGAGCTGTTTTTT
CASSVGSGGAFGELFF
>TRBV5-6|TRBD2|TRBJ2-7
TGTGCCAGCAGCTCCACTAGCGGGCCCACCTACGAGCAGTACTTC
CASSSTSGPTYEQYF
>TRBV2|TRBD2|TRBJ2-7
TGTGCCAGCAGTGAAAATCTCGGACTAGCGGGAGCCCCAAAGTACTTC
CASSENLGLAGAPKYF